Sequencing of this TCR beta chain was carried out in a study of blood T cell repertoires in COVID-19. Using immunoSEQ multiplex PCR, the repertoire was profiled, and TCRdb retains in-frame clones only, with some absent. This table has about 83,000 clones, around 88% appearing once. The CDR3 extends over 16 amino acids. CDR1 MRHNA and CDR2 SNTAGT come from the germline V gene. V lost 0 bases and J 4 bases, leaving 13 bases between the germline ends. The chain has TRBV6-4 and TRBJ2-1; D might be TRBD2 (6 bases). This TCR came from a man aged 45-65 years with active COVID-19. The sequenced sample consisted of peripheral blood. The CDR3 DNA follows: TGTGCCAGCAGTGACTCGGAGACTGGGACTTACAATGAGCAGTTCTTC. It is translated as CASSDSETGTYNEQFF.